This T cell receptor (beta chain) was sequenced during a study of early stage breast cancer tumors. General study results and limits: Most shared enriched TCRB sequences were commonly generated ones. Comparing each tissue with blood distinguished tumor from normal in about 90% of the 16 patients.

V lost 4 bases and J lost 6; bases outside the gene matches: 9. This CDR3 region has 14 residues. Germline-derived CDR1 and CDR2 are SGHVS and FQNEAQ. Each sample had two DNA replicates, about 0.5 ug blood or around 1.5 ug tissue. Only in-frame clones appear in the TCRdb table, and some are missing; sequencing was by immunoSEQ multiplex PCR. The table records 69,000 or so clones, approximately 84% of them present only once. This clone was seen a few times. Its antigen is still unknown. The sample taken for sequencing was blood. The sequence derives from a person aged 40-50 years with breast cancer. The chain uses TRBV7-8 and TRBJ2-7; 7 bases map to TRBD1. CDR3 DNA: TGTGCCAGCAGCTCCAGACAGGGAACCAGCGAGCAGTACTTC. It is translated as CASSSRQGTSEQYF.